This entry features one T cell receptor (beta chain) sequence. This specimen comes from a study of blood T cell repertoires in COVID-19. On the study more broadly: COVID-19 samples, acute and convalescent, were from the United States, Italy and Spain. T cells, B-cell-depleted T cells, or PBMCs provided the cDNA or gDNA that served as material.

V lost 7 bases, J lost 4 bases, and 6 bases stayed unmatched. Germline assignment: CDR1 MNHNY and CDR2 SVGAGI (reference sequence). This CDR3 region has 13 residues. It was during active infection that Seattle patients were enrolled and then longitudinally followed. Source study methods: Reference gene primer amplification in the assay estimated nucleated cell counts. The protocol was immunoSEQ multiplex PCR, while the TCRdb copy is restricted to in-frame clones and leaves out a portion. The DNA was the basis for D and trimming; V, J and clone size are from that table. The data show about 410,000 clones, with about 88% seen just once and around 1.5% held by the top ten.

The sequence derives from a woman aged 40 to 50 with COVID-19, enrolled during active disease. The chain employs TRBV6-6 and TRBJ1-1; 7 positions match TRBD1. The sequenced material came from peripheral blood. CDR3 sequence (DNA): TGTGCCAGCAAGGGACAGTTTTTCACTGAAGCTTTCTTT. Translating gives CASKGQFFTEAFF.